Shown below are 20 T cell receptor beta chains from a single sample sequenced in a study of blood T cell repertoires in COVID-19. Using immunoSEQ multiplex PCR, the repertoire was profiled, and TCRdb retains in-frame clones only, with some absent. The data hold some 100,000 clones, with roughly 92% observed a single time. The sequenced sample consisted of peripheral blood. The receptors shown here come from a man between 60 and 75 years old with acute or convalescent COVID-19.

The table lists this clone with a count of one. The V gene is TRBV7-2, the J gene TRBJ2-7; TRBD2 matches at 11 bases. V gave up 6 bases and J gave up 5 bases; unmatched junction bases: 9. Per germline, CDR1 SGHTA and CDR2 FQGNSA. CDR3 length: 15 amino acids. In DNA form, the CDR3 reads TGTGCCAGCAGGTTACGACTAGCGGGATTCGACGAGCAGTACTTC. Protein: CASRLRLAGFDEQYF.

This clone has a single count. The V call is TRBV10-3, the J call TRBJ2-5; 7 nucleotides agree with TRBD1. With V trimmed by 6 bases and J by 2 bases, 6 bases remained unmatched. CDR3 length equals 14 residues. CDR1 ENHRY and CDR2 SYGVKD come from the germline V gene. The CDR3 protein is CAISTGVQQETQYF. DNA of the CDR3: TGTGCCATCAGCACAGGGGTCCAGCAAGAGACCCAGTACTTC.

The J gene is TRBJ1-2, the V gene TRBV30, with D hard to call. This CDR3 region has 11 residues. Trimming pared 5 bases from V and 6 bases from J, leaving 10 bases between. CDR1 is GTSNPN and CDR2 is SVGIG in the germline V gene (reference sequence). CDR3 nucleotides: TGTGCCTGGCGACAACACAATGGCTACACCTTC. As protein: CAWRQHNGYTF.

V usage is TRBV6-5 and J usage is TRBJ1-1; TRBD1 matches at 9 bases. This CDR3 contains 14 residues. The V and J ends lost 8 bases and 4 bases, in that order; junction bases with no gene match: 8. Germline lookup yields CDR1 MNHEY and CDR2 SVGAGI. CDR3 nucleotide sequence: TGTGCCAGCTCATGGGACAGGGAGGGCACTGAAGCTTTCTTT. Its protein is CASSWDREGTEAFF.

This clone was observed once. V gene TRBV6-4 combines with J gene TRBJ2-2; no firm D call. This CDR3 spans 13 amino acids. The germline V gene encodes CDR1 MRHNA and CDR2 SNTAGT. V lost 4 bases to trimming and J lost 3 bases, with 6 bases between them. The CDR3 sequence: CASSGRDTGELFF. The CDR3 DNA sequence: TGTGCCAGCAGTGGCCGGGACACCGGGGAGCTGTTTTTT.

V and J are TRBV28 and TRBJ2-7; 11 positions match TRBD2. Germline CDR1 is MDHEN and CDR2 is SYDVKM. The V segment lost 4 bases and the J segment 3 bases; nucleotides outside the gene matches: 11. CDR3 size: 17 residues. CDR3 nucleotide sequence: TGTGCCAGCAGTTACACAATAGCGGGAGGGGGGTACTACGAGCAGTACTTC. Translating it yields CASSYTIAGGGYYEQYF.

The chain joins TRBV6-1 to TRBJ1-5; the D is unclear. V was trimmed by 1 base and J by 9 bases, leaving 22 bases between them. The germline V gene has CDR1 MNHNS and CDR2 SASEGT. This CDR3 has 17 amino acids. CDR3 protein: CASSEGAGKFGFGPQHF. The CDR3 region has the DNA TGTGCCAGCAGTGAAGGGGCGGGAAAGTTTGGGTTTGGGCCCCAGCATTTT.

The chain recombines TRBV30 with TRBJ2-7; TRBD2 matches at 11 bases. Per germline, CDR1 GTSNPN and CDR2 SVGIG (reference sequence). The CDR3 runs 15 residues. V was clipped by 4 bases and J by 0 bases; unmatched bases: 5. The CDR3 DNA follows: TGTGCCTGGAATTTAGCGGGAGGGACCTCCTACGAGCAGTACTTC. This encodes CAWNLAGGTSYEQYF.

J is TRBJ2-5 and V is TRBV27, with 9 bases that match TRBD2. V was pared by 7 bases and J by 4 bases, with 7 bases of the junction left unmatched. The CDR3 has 14 amino acids. Germline CDR1 reads MNHEY; CDR2 reads SMNVEV (reference sequence). This CDR3 is CASTGGRGRETQYF. The CDR3 DNA follows: TGTGCCAGCACTGGCGGGAGGGGTCGAGAGACCCAGTACTTC.

This clone was recorded once. The rearrangement links TRBV6-5 to TRBJ1-1, with 7 bases lining up with TRBD1. Looked up from germline, CDR1 is MNHEY and CDR2 is SVGAGI. Unmatched junction bases numbered 8, after V lost 5 bases and J lost 5 bases. CDR3 size: 14 residues. In DNA form, the CDR3 reads TGTGCCAGCAGTCTAGGGGGCGCGAGGACTGAAGCTTTCTTT. It codes for CASSLGGARTEAFF.

CDR3 residues: CASSYLAGGEQFF. CDR3 DNA sequence: TGTGCCAGCAGCTATCTAGCGGGAGGTGAGCAGTTCTTC. The chain couples TRBV7-3 to TRBJ2-1; 11 nucleotides line up with TRBD2. V was clipped by 4 bases and J by 9 bases; unmatched bases: 2. Germline V gives CDR1 SGHTA, CDR2 FQGTGA. This CDR3 is 13 amino acids long.

The V and J genes are TRBV10-2 and TRBJ2-2; 9 nucleotides agree with TRBD2. The CDR3 is 15 amino acids. V trimming: 6 bases; J trimming: 1 base; junction bases outside the gene matches: 3. CDR1 and CDR2 (germline): WSHSY, SAAADI. The CDR3 DNA reads TGCGCCAGCAGGGGTAGCGGGAGGAACACCGGGGAGCTGTTTTTT. It codes for CASRGSGRNTGELFF.

The gene calls are TRBV27 and TRBJ2-5; D is possibly TRBD2 (6 bases). The CDR3 contains 12 residues. The V and J ends lost 11 bases and 3 bases respectively, with 13 bases between them. Germline loops: CDR1 MNHEY, CDR2 SMNVEV (reference sequence). The CDR3: CASRGAKETQYF. CDR3 sequence (DNA): TGTGCCTCCCGCGGGGCGAAAGAGACCCAGTACTTC.

The J gene is TRBJ2-3, the V gene TRBV4-1, with D uncertain. This CDR3 is 18 amino acids long. V gave up 0 bases and J gave up 1 base, with 17 bases separating them. Germline CDR1 and CDR2: MGHRA and YSYEKL. CDR3 in amino acids: CASSQELPSRVGTDTQYF. The CDR3 bases are TGCGCCAGCAGCCAAGAGCTCCCCTCCCGGGTGGGCACAGATACGCAGTATTTT.

This clone was recorded a few times. The chain has TRBV4-1 and TRBJ2-3; no definite D call. The CDR3 runs 14 residues. CDR1 and CDR2 from the germline V gene are MGHRA and YSYEKL. The V end lost 6 bases, the J end lost 1 base, and 11 bases lay between the germline ends. CDR3 sequence (DNA): TGCGCCAGCAGTCTCGAACCAGGCACAGATACGCAGTATTTT. This translates into CASSLEPGTDTQYF.

The chain links TRBV7-2 to TRBJ2-7; TRBD2 agrees at 9 bases. Germline assignment: CDR1 SGHTA and CDR2 FQGNSA. This CDR3 contains 14 residues. With V trimmed by 3 bases and J by 4 bases, 4 bases remained unmatched. As DNA, the CDR3 is TGTGCCAGCAGCTTGACTAGCGGAAAATACGAGCAGTACTTC. Translated: CASSLTSGKYEQYF.

The chain carries TRBV25-1 and TRBJ2-7; 10 positions match TRBD2. The CDR3 totals 16 residues. J was trimmed by 0 bases and V by 7 bases; bases with no gene match: 9. Germline CDR1 is MGHDK and CDR2 is SYGVNS. CDR3 nucleotide sequence: TGTGCCAGCACCGTTCGCTCTAGCGGGAGCTCCTACGAGCAGTACGTC. It translates to CASTVRSSGSSYEQYV.

The chain joins TRBV11-2 to TRBJ2-7; no reliable D call. The length of the CDR3 is 11 residues. Deletions cut 5 bases from V and 5 bases from J, with 7 bases between. The germline CDR1 and CDR2 sequences are SGHAT and FQNNGV. CDR3 residues: CASSMAHEQYF. As DNA, the CDR3 is TGTGCCAGCAGCATGGCCCACGAGCAGTACTTC.

CDR3 sequence reads: CASSSGTSGSADTQYF. In DNA, the CDR3 is TGCGCCAGCAGCTCGGGGACTAGCGGGAGCGCAGATACGCAGTATTTT. This sequence joins TRBV5-1 and TRBJ2-3, with TRBD2 matching 14 bases. The CDR3 contains 16 residues. Trimming cost V 3 bases and J 4 bases; bases outside gene matches: 4. Germline-derived CDR1 and CDR2 are SGHRS and YFSETQ.

The chain has TRBV27 and TRBJ2-2; maybe TRBD2 (6 bases). The CDR3 is 14 residues long. Trimming took 6 bases from V and 5 from J, leaving 13 bases between them. Germline loops: CDR1 MNHEY, CDR2 SMNVEV (reference sequence). This CDR3 is CASREGVGTGELFF. The CDR3 coding sequence is TGTGCCAGCAGGGAGGGAGTCGGTACCGGGGAGCTGTTTTTT.